This T cell receptor (beta chain) is from a study of CD8+ T cells in alopecia areata. Germline loops: CDR1 MDHEN, CDR2 SYDVKM. The CDR3 sequence is 16 residues long. V dropped 4 bases and J dropped 0 bases, with 15 bases sitting between them. The authors extracted RNA and reverse transcribed it into cDNA as the sequencing template. The method was immunoSEQ multiplex PCR; TCRdb's version includes in-frame clones alone and lacks a portion of them. The repertoire consists of 100,000 to 150,000 clones, with approximately 47% occurring once and the leading ten covering about 10%. The investigators collected lesional scalp punch biopsies and peripheral blood from alopecia areata patients. This clone was detected only a few times.

The receptor comes from a human donor with alopecia areata. Sequenced material: NKG2D-low CD8+ T cells sorted from blood. This sequence joins TRBV28 and TRBJ1-1; no clear D. CDR3 residues: CASSSHVREMNTEAFF. In DNA form, the CDR3 reads TGTGCCAGCAGTTCACATGTCAGAGAAATGAACACTGAAGCTTTCTTT. The complete variable domain, with remaining parts taken from reference TRBV28 and TRBJ1-1, reads DVKVTQSSRYLVKRTGEKVFLECVQDMDHENMFWYRQDPGLGLRLIYFSYDVKMKEKGDIPEGYSVSREKKERFSLILESASTNQTSMYLCASSSHVREMNTEAFFGQGTRLTVV.